What follows are 15 T cell receptor beta chains derived from one specimen sequenced in a study of cytomegalovirus exposure and HLA in healthy donors. The PCR employed 60 Vbeta primers together with 13 Jbeta primers. Using immunoSEQ multiplex PCR, the repertoire was profiled, and TCRdb retains in-frame clones only, with some absent. The sample records 120,000 to 150,000 clones, around a tenth being singletons. The specimen sequenced was PBMCs. The receptors come from a male donor in good health and CMV-seronegative.

The rearrangement links TRBV29-1 to TRBJ1-1, with D unresolved. CDR3 size: 13 residues. Germline values: CDR1 SQVTM, CDR2 ANQGSEA. Trimming stripped 6 bases from V and 4 bases from J, with 15 bases between. This CDR3 is CSVPGNTGTEAFF. CDR3 in DNA: TGCAGCGTCCCGGGTAACACCGGCACTGAAGCTTTCTTT. The whole variable domain, filled in from reference TRBV29-1 and TRBJ1-1, reads SAVISQKPSRDICQRGTSLTIQCQVDSQVTMMFWYRQQPGQSLTLIATANQGSEATYESGFVIDKFPISRPNLTFSTLTVSNMSPEDSSIYLCSVPGNTGTEAFFGQGTRLTVV.

V usage is TRBV7-9 and J usage is TRBJ2-5, with D uncertain. Germline lookup yields CDR1 SEHNR and CDR2 FQNEAQ (reference sequence). The CDR3 has 13 amino acids. With 2 bases removed from V and 0 bases from J, the gap between germline ends came to 4 bases. The CDR3 sequence: CASSLSYQETQYF. The CDR3 bases are TGTGCCAGCAGCTTATCCTACCAAGAGACCCAGTACTTC.

This clone was detected a few times. CDR3 protein: CASSLDRANEKLFF. CDR3 nucleotides: TGTGCCAGCAGCCTGGACAGGGCAAATGAAAAACTGTTTTTT. This chain joins TRBV7-2 and TRBJ1-4, with TRBD1 matching over 8 bases. The V segment lost 5 bases and the J segment 5 bases; nucleotides outside the gene matches: 4. CDR3 length: 14 amino acids. Germline CDR1 is SGHTA and CDR2 is FQGNSA.

The chain combines TRBV29-1 with TRBJ2-7; 7 bases match TRBD1. CDR1 and CDR2 (germline): SQVTM, ANQGSEA. With 6 bases clipped from V and 2 bases from J, the junction kept 7 bases outside the gene matches. The CDR3 totals 13 residues. The CDR3 coding sequence is TGCAGCGTATTTTCAGGGGGTCCCTACGAGCAGTACTTC. As protein: CSVFSGGPYEQYF.

This sequence joins TRBV5-1 and TRBJ2-3; D is unclear. V dropped 4 bases and J dropped 1 base, with 13 bases sitting between them. CDR1 and CDR2 from the germline V gene are SGHRS and YFSETQ. This CDR3 contains 15 residues. The CDR3 region has the DNA TGCGCCAGCAGCGGCCTGGGCACAGGCACAGATACGCAGTATTTT. This encodes CASSGLGTGTDTQYF. The full variable domain, completed using reference TRBV5-1 and TRBJ2-3, is KAGVTQTPRYLIKTRGQQVTLSCSPISGHRSVSWYQQTPGQGLQFLFEYFSETQRNKGNFPGRFSGRQFSNSRSEMNVSTLELGDSALYLCASSGLGTGTDTQYFGPGTRLTVL.

This clone has only a few counts. This chain links TRBV4-2 with TRBJ2-7, with 8 bases matching TRBD1. V trimming: 4 bases; J trimming: 5 bases; junction bases outside the gene matches: 10. CDR1 and CDR2 from the germline V gene are LGHNA and YNFKEQ. The CDR3 spans 15 residues. CDR3 protein: CASSLWTGSWDEQYF. Here the CDR3 DNA reads TGTGCCAGCAGCCTTTGGACAGGGTCCTGGGACGAGCAGTACTTC.

The J gene is TRBJ2-7, the V gene TRBV19; TRBD1 is a possible D gene (5 bases). Per germline, CDR1 LNHDA and CDR2 SQIVND (reference sequence). CDR3 length: 13 amino acids. V was cut by 4 bases and J by 0 bases, with 7 bases left in between. DNA of the CDR3: TGTGCCAGTAGTACCAGGGTCTCCTACGAGCAGTACTTC. Its translation: CASSTRVSYEQYF.

This clone was counted a few times. V and J are TRBV5-4 and TRBJ2-7; a weak D match, TRBD1 (6 bases). CDR1 SGHNT and CDR2 YYREEE come from the germline V gene (reference sequence). Between the trimmed V and J ends, which lost 4 bases and 1 base, there was a span of 18 bases. The CDR3 length is 16 residues. CDR3 sequence (DNA): TGTGCCAGCAGCCCTGACAGGAAAGGCCCGTCCTACGAGCAGTACTTC. Its translation: CASSPDRKGPSYEQYF.

V is TRBV6-5 and J is TRBJ1-5; D is undetermined. The length of the CDR3 is 14 residues. The germline V gene encodes CDR1 MNHEY and CDR2 SVGAGI. The V and J ends lost 0 bases and 2 bases respectively, with 5 bases between them. CDR3 region: CASSYSGGNQPQHF. In nucleotides, the CDR3 is TGTGCCAGCAGTTACTCCGGGGGCAATCAGCCCCAGCATTTT.

This clone was seen a few times. The chain links TRBV29-1 to TRBJ2-7, with TRBD2 matching 9 bases. The germline V gene has CDR1 SQVTM and CDR2 ANQGSEA. The CDR3 has 15 amino acids. V gave up 4 bases and J gave up 0 bases; unmatched junction bases: 7. The CDR3 sequence is CSVGGSGGASYEQYF. CDR3 bases: TGCAGCGTTGGGGGTAGCGGGGGTGCCTCCTACGAGCAGTACTTC.

This clone was counted between two and nine times. V and J are TRBV15 and TRBJ2-1, with 7 bases fitting TRBD2. The CDR3 has 15 residues. The V gene's germline CDR1 is LNHNV and CDR2 YYDKDF (reference sequence). Trimming removed 6 bases from V and 6 bases from J; junction bases left unmatched: 11. Written as DNA, the CDR3 is TGTGCCACCAGACCAAGGGACTACCTTTCCAATGAGCAGTTCTTC. Protein product: CATRPRDYLSNEQFF.

The chain uses TRBV20-1 and TRBJ2-7; perhaps TRBD2 as D (6 bases). V dropped 4 bases and J dropped 8 bases, with 12 bases sitting between them. CDR1 is DFQATT and CDR2 is SNEGSKA in the germline V gene (reference sequence). CDR3 length: 11 amino acids. The CDR3 loop reads CSATGEEKQYF. In DNA form, the CDR3 reads TGCAGTGCTACGGGAGAAGAGAAGCAGTACTTC.

Only a few counts were recorded for this clone. This chain links TRBV5-6 with TRBJ2-2; 10 bases map to TRBD1. The CDR3 has 15 residues. J lost 6 bases, V lost 2 bases, and 4 bases had no gene match. Germline-derived CDR1 and CDR2 are SGHDT and YYEEEE. CDR3 DNA sequence: TGTGCCAGCAGCTTCCGGGACAGGGGACCCGGGGAGCTGTTTTTT. Encoded protein: CASSFRDRGPGELFF. Looking up the rest from reference TRBV5-6 and TRBJ2-2 gives the full variable domain: DAGVTQSPTHLIKTRGQQVTLRCSPKSGHDTVSWYQQALGQGPQFIFQYYEEEERQRGNFPDRFSGHQFPNYSSELNVNALLLGDSALYLCASSFRDRGPGELFFGEGSRLTVL.

V usage is TRBV2 and J usage is TRBJ2-3; TRBD1 agrees at 9 bases. This CDR3 has 15 amino acids. Trimming took 6 bases from V and 0 from J; bases not matched to a gene: 4. CDR1 SNHLY and CDR2 FYNNEI come from the germline V gene. The CDR3 region has the DNA TGTGCCAGCAGCTGGGACAGGGAGAGCACAGATACGCAGTATTTT. Protein sequence: CASSWDRESTDTQYF.

This clone came up a few times. The V and J genes are TRBV28 and TRBJ1-5; a possible D gene is TRBD1 (5 bases). The germline V and J ends were trimmed by 6 bases and 1 base, with 13 bases remaining between them. This CDR3 is built from 15 residues. Germline CDR1 is MDHEN and CDR2 is SYDVKM. As DNA, the CDR3 is TGTGCCAGCAGGGGTGGGACTATCAGCAATCAGCCCCAGCATTTT. As protein: CASRGGTISNQPQHF. Filled out from reference TRBV28 and TRBJ1-5, the complete variable domain reads DVKVTQSSRYLVKRTGEKVFLECVQDMDHENMFWYRQDPGLGLRLIYFSYDVKMKEKGDIPEGYSVSREKKERFSLILESASTNQTSMYLCASRGGTISNQPQHFGDGTRLSIL.